Many counts were recorded for the clone carrying this T cell receptor (beta chain). What it binds is unknown. The entry originates in a study of spatial heterogeneity in lung cancer. Study information: Fewer alpha-chain than beta-chain sequences were consistently detected. Notes on the study in general: Expanded intratumoral alpha and beta TCR counts tracked tumor mutation counts. It was estimated that coverage of tumor T cells reached around 7.7% for alpha chains and more than 12% for beta chains.

CDR3 length: 13 residues. V lost 5 bases to trimming and J lost 13 bases, with 18 bases between them. Germline V gene lookup returns CDR1 LNHNV and CDR2 YYDKDF (reference sequence). As for time point: sample taken at primary tumor resection. Samples came from about 72 TRACERx patients with untreated early-stage lung cancer. Unsorted whole RNA of tumor, nontumor lung or frozen PBMC was sequenced. One entry per CDR3 protein, called by TCRdb with MiXCR from the 5' RACE reads. The sample records 20,000 to 25,000 distinct CDR3 sequences, approximately 10% being singletons. The chain links TRBV15 to TRBJ2-1; D may match TRBD1 or TRBD2 (5 bases each). The sequenced sample was lung tumor tissue, obtained at surgery. The receptor was derived from a male donor with early-stage non-small cell lung cancer. CDR3 sequence reads: CATSPGGTAAQFF. The CDR3, as DNA: TGTGCCACCAGCCCAGGTGGGACGGCTGCCCAGTTCTTC.